This TCR beta chain was captured in a study of T cell repertoires in cytomegalovirus infection. Overall study context: Used in the study were CMV epitopes, some recently identified and HLA-C-restricted, others well-studied and HLA-B-restricted. Through public TCR beta signatures, both CMV infection and matching HLA type were indicated.

The study's findings and limits: The study identified carriers of CMV plus the relevant HLA from cumulative public TCR beta family frequency.

TCRdb re-called the reads through MiXCR, storing one row per CDR3 protein. The data contain some 560,000 distinct CDR3 sequences, around 40% of them singletons. To note about this clonotype: Its antigen is undetermined.

Here the sequenced sample was cultured PBMCs, taken from culture after CMV antigen stimulation. The TCR originated in a human donor in good health (CMV status not recorded). Some clones in this sample may be carry-over from other donors' samples.

The CDR3, as DNA: TGTGCCAGCAGTTTCCCTCTCGGGGCCTACGAGCAGTACTTC. Translating it yields CASSFPLGAYEQYF. The chain couples TRBV28 to TRBJ2-7; D perhaps matches TRBD2 (5 bases). The V and J ends lost 3 bases and 2 bases respectively, with 11 bases between them. Per the germline V gene, CDR1 is MDHEN and CDR2 is SYDVKM. The length of the CDR3 is 14 residues.